The next 13 T cell receptor beta chains were all read from a single sample in a study of T cells in Graves' hyperthyroidism and ophthalmopathy (dated by TCRdb to between 2019 and 2020). Library construction relied on multiplex PCR. Sequenced on an Illumina HiSeq 2000. Amplification of TCR beta CDR3 regions was carried out from RNA transcripts. For the first round of RT-PCR on the TCR CDR3, the HTBI primer set was used together with the Qiagen OneStep RT-PCR kit. In-frame beta chains were kept once TCRdb had trimmed the public reads at Q25 with fastp and called clones with MiXCR. CDR3 protein sequences are deduplicated, and each keeps its most common genes and DNA. A total of fewer than 400,000 distinct CDR3 sequences appear in this sample, roughly 17% of them only once. Approximately 35% of the sample is in the top ten clones. The sample taken for sequencing was blood. These receptors were taken from a man aged 25 to 40 with Graves' hyperthyroidism.

This clonotype was picked up many times. V and J are TRBV24-1 and TRBJ1-2; a weak D match, TRBD1 (5 bases). V was clipped by 7 bases and J by 14 bases, with 22 bases between them. This CDR3 has 13 amino acids. The V gene's germline CDR1 is KGHDR and CDR2 SFDVKD. CDR3: CATRPGGTSALTF. The CDR3 nucleotides are TGTGCCACCAGACCAGGAGGGACCTCCGCTCTGACCTTC.

The chain is built from TRBV11-2 and TRBJ2-2, with D possibly being TRBD2 (6 bases). Germline V gene data show CDR1 as SGHAT and CDR2 as FQNNGV. This CDR3 region has 17 residues. V was trimmed by 3 bases and J by 5 bases, leaving 19 bases between them. CDR3 nucleotides: TGTGCCAGCAGCTTGGCCTCGGGAGCGCAATTTACCGGGGAGCTGTTTTTT. Its translation: CASSLASGAQFTGELFF.

This clonotype was seen ten or more times. The J gene is TRBJ2-3, the V gene TRBV7-2; 11 nucleotides match TRBD2. The germline V gene encodes CDR1 SGHTA and CDR2 FQGNSA. With V trimmed by 5 bases and J by 2 bases, 9 bases remained unmatched. The CDR3 spans 17 residues. CDR3 DNA sequence: TGTGCCAGCAGCCCAAGAGGACTAGCGGGCCCCACAGATACGCAGTATTTT. Protein product: CASSPRGLAGPTDTQYF.

Many counts were recorded for this clonotype. This chain joins TRBV5-6 and TRBJ2-7, with 13 nucleotides matching TRBD2. Germline V gives CDR1 SGHDT, CDR2 YYEEEE. The V segment lost 2 bases and the J segment 1 base; nucleotides outside the gene matches: 12. This CDR3 is 19 amino acids long. CDR3 sequence: CASSFKRTSGRCGSYEQYF. The CDR3 DNA is TGTGCCAGCAGCTTTAAGCGGACTAGCGGGAGATGTGGATCCTACGAGCAGTACTTC.

J is TRBJ1-4 and V is TRBV29-1; a possible D gene is TRBD1 (5 bases). Trimming removed 7 bases at V and 7 bases at J, with 10 bases between. The CDR3 totals 11 residues. The germline V gene encodes CDR1 SQVTM and CDR2 ANQGSEA. The CDR3 sequence: CSASGGEKLFF. The DNA of the CDR3 is TGCAGCGCCTCCGGGGGTGAAAAACTGTTTTTT.

CDR3 sequence (DNA): TGCAGCGTTTCGCGGGGGGCTAATGAAAAACTGTTTTTT. Its protein product is CSVSRGANEKLFF. The chain couples TRBV29-1 to TRBJ1-4, with D possibly being TRBD1 (5 bases). This CDR3 has 13 amino acids. V gave up 5 bases and J gave up 3 bases, with 10 bases separating them. Germline lookup yields CDR1 SQVTM and CDR2 ANQGSEA. Together with reference TRBV29-1 and TRBJ1-4, the CDR3 gives the full variable domain: SAVISQKPSRDICQRGTSLTIQCQVDSQVTMMFWYRQQPGQSLTLIATANQGSEATYESGFVIDKFPISRPNLTFSTLTVSNMSPEDSSIYLCSVSRGANEKLFFGSGTQLSVL.

This clonotype was detected many times. The chain joins TRBV7-9 to TRBJ2-7; a possible D gene is TRBD1 (5 bases). Trimming stripped 4 bases from V and 5 bases from J, with 18 bases between. There are 15 residues in the CDR3. CDR1 SEHNR and CDR2 FQNEAQ come from the germline V gene (reference sequence). CDR3 region: CASSSESSRGHEQYF. DNA for the CDR3: TGTGCCAGCAGCTCCGAAAGCTCTAGGGGCCACGAGCAGTACTTC.

The sample holds many counts of this clonotype. The rearrangement links TRBV20-1 to TRBJ2-3; the D is unclear. Deletions cut 4 bases from V and 1 base from J, with 12 bases between. There are 14 residues in the CDR3. Germline V gene lookup returns CDR1 DFQATT and CDR2 SNEGSKA (reference sequence). CDR3 loop: CSATSRGGTDTQYF. DNA for the CDR3: TGCAGTGCTACTTCCCGTGGAGGCACAGATACGCAGTATTTT.

Only a few counts were recorded for this clonotype. The V and J genes are TRBV11-3 and TRBJ2-2; 10 bases line up with TRBD2. Germline V gene lookup returns CDR1 SGHNT and CDR2 YENEEA. This CDR3 spans 17 amino acids. V was pared by 5 bases and J by 6 bases, with 12 bases of the junction left unmatched. CDR3 DNA sequence: TGTGCCAGCAGCCTCCGACTTCTAGCGGGAGAAGCCGGGGAGCTGTTTTTT. Translated: CASSLRLLAGEAGELFF.

DNA of the CDR3: TGCAGCCACAGGGAGAACACTGAAGCTTTCTTT. Protein sequence: CSHRENTEAFF. The chain carries TRBV29-1 and TRBJ1-1, with D tentatively TRBD1 (6 bases). The germline CDR1 and CDR2 sequences are SQVTM and ANQGSEA. This CDR3 contains 11 residues. Trimming cost V 8 bases and J 1 base, with 8 bases left between them.

The CDR3 reads CSASPPLLAGVTDTQYF. CDR3 sequence (DNA): TGCAGTGCTAGCCCTCCTCTACTAGCGGGAGTGACTGATACGCAGTATTTT. This rearrangement joins TRBV20-1 to TRBJ2-3, with 11 nucleotides matching TRBD2. The CDR3 is 17 amino acids. With V trimmed by 3 bases and J by 6 bases, 14 bases remained unmatched. CDR1 and CDR2 (germline): DFQATT, SNEGSKA (reference sequence).

J is TRBJ1-3 and V is TRBV12-3 or TRBV12-4; D uncertain. CDR3 length: 14 residues. V was clipped by 8 bases and J by 0 bases, with 11 bases between them. The CDR3 DNA reads as TGTGCCAGCGGGTCCTGGGACTCTGGAAACACCATATATTTT. The encoded protein is CASGSWDSGNTIYF.

The sample holds a few counts of this clonotype. The chain combines TRBV28 with TRBJ1-6; TRBD1 is a possible D gene (5 bases). V was pared by 7 bases and J by 14 bases, with 24 bases between. This CDR3 has 15 residues. Germline V CDR1 and CDR2: MDHEN, SYDVKM. CDR3 sequence (DNA): TGTGCCAGCACCATCCCGGGGGACCGGCCTCGGGCCCTCCACTTT. Translating gives CASTIPGDRPRALHF.